What follows are 3 T cell receptor beta chains derived from one specimen sequenced in a study of cytomegalovirus exposure and HLA in healthy donors. It was with 60 Vbeta and 13 Jbeta primers that the PCR ran. Using immunoSEQ multiplex PCR, the repertoire was profiled, and TCRdb retains in-frame clones only, with some absent. The repertoire consists of 160,000 or so clones, with roughly 80% occurring once and the leading ten covering around 6.7%. Sequencing was done on a sample of PBMCs. The receptor source for this set is a woman in her twenties or thirties in good health and CMV-seropositive.

This sequence joins TRBV6-5 and TRBJ2-3; TRBD1 is a possible D gene (5 bases). CDR1 MNHEY and CDR2 SVGAGI come from the germline V gene. This CDR3 spans 15 amino acids. V lost 0 bases, J lost 3 bases, and 10 bases lay in between. This CDR3 is CASSYSGAGTDTQYF. The CDR3 bases are TGTGCCAGCAGTTACTCAGGGGCTGGTACAGATACGCAGTATTTT.

This chain links TRBV19 with TRBJ1-1, with 8 bases identical to TRBD1. The CDR3 covers 15 residues. The germline gives CDR1 LNHDA, CDR2 SQIVND (reference sequence). V shed 2 bases, J shed 6 bases, and the junction held 8 bases outside the gene matches. CDR3 residues: CASSISGQGVAEAFF. The CDR3 DNA reads TGTGCCAGTAGTATAAGTGGACAGGGAGTCGCTGAAGCTTTCTTT.

This chain links TRBV5-4 with TRBJ2-1; 9 bases agree with TRBD2. The V gene end was trimmed by 2 bases and the J gene end by 7 bases; junction bases not matched to a gene: 7. CDR3 length: 15 residues. Germline V gives CDR1 SGHNT, CDR2 YYREEE (reference sequence). In DNA form, the CDR3 reads TGTGCCAGCAGCTTACTGGCGGGGGGGTTGAATGAGCAGTTCTTC. Translation: CASSLLAGGLNEQFF.